Listed below are T cell receptor beta chains from one sample, sequenced in a study of cytomegalovirus exposure and HLA in healthy donors. The method was immunoSEQ multiplex PCR; TCRdb's version includes in-frame clones alone and lacks a portion of them. Of 200,000 to 250,000 clones detected, 82% appear once; the ten largest clones hold 2.7%. The specimen sequenced was PBMCs. These receptor sequences come from a woman in her forties in good health and CMV-seronegative. CDR3s include the opening cysteine and the closing phenylalanine or tryptophan. D genes are given only for firm matches. The size field is filled for only some rows; it gives once, few, many or a size class.

j_gene | v_gene | abundance | d_gene | CDR3nt | CDR3aa
TRBJ1-5 | TRBV5-1 | . | TRBD1 | TGCGCCAGCAGCAGAACAGGGGTAGATCAGCCCCAGCATTTT | CASSRTGVDQPQHF
TRBJ2-3 | TRBV29-1 | few | . | TGCAGCGTCCGCCCAGCGGAAGCCCCAGATACGCAGTATTTT | CSVRPAEAPDTQYF
TRBJ1-1 | TRBV30 | . | . | TGTGCCTGGAGTGACGGAACTAAGAACACTGAAGCTTTCTTT | CAWSDGTKNTEAFF
TRBJ2-7 | TRBV27 | . | TRBD1 | TGTGCCAGCAGCCCCCCGGGACAGGGCTCCTACGAGCAGTACTTC | CASSPPGQGSYEQYF
TRBJ1-2 | TRBV27 | . | TRBD1 | TGTGCCAGCAGCCCTTGGACAGGGACCAAGGATGGCTACACCTTC | CASSPWTGTKDGYTF
TRBJ2-1 | TRBV4-2 | . | . | TGTGCCAGCAGCCAAGATACGGCTAGCAGGACCTTTGAGCAGTTCTTC | CASSQDTASRTFEQFF
TRBJ2-3 | TRBV27 | . | TRBD2 | TGTGCCAGCATCCTTCGGGGGGGGCGCGGCACAGATACGCAGTATTTT | CASILRGGRGTDTQYF
TRBJ1-5 | TRBV19 | few | . | TGTGCCAGTAGTGCTCAGGGTTCGGCGAGCAATCAGCCCCAGCATTTT | CASSAQGSASNQPQHF
TRBJ2-5 | TRBV6-6 | few | . | TGTGCCAGCATGGGCCGAACTCAAGAGACCCAGTACTTC | CASMGRTQETQYF
TRBJ2-5 | TRBV7-2 | . | TRBD2 | TGTGCCAGCAGCCCAGGGGGACTAGCGGGTCGGCAAGAGACCCAGTACTTC | CASSPGGLAGRQETQYF
TRBJ2-7 | TRBV5-6 | . | . | TGTGCCAGCAGCTTGACCCCCCACGGGCAGTACTTC | CASSLTPHGQYF
TRBJ2-7 | TRBV27 | . | TRBD2 | TGTGCCAGCTCGATGACGCCGGCTAGCGGGAGGAGGACCCTCGACGAGCAGTACTTC | CASSMTPASGRRTLDEQYF
TRBJ2-7 | TRBV6-5 | . | TRBD2 | TGTGCCAGCAGTTTGGGACTACGTGGCTCCTACGAGCAGTACTTC | CASSLGLRGSYEQYF
TRBJ1-1 | TRBV30 | . | TRBD1 | TGTGCCTGGAATAGGGGGCTGCTAGCTTTCTTT | CAWNRGLLAFF
TRBJ2-3 | TRBV6-6 | . | . | TGTGCCAGCAGTTACTCGGTGGGAGGGGGGTCGGATACGCAGTATTTT | CASSYSVGGGSDTQYF
TRBJ1-1 | TRBV5-1 | few | TRBD1 | TGCGCCAGCAGCACCGGACAGGGAAGGGGAACTGAAGCTTTCTTT | CASSTGQGRGTEAFF
TRBJ1-2 | TRBV30 | . | . | TGTGCCTCCCCCGGCAGGGGCTATGGCTACACCTTC | CASPGRGYGYTF
TRBJ2-1 | TRBV6-6 | . | TRBD2 | TGTGCCAGCACCGGCGGGAGTGGAAATGAGCAGTTCTTC | CASTGGSGNEQFF
TRBJ2-7 | TRBV5-5 | . | . | TGTGCCAGCAGCTTAGGTATACAGGCCTACGAGCAGTACTTC | CASSLGIQAYEQYF
TRBJ2-1 | TRBV28 | . | TRBD1 | TGTGCCAGCAGTCCCGGGACAGGGGCGAGGAGGCAGTTCTTC | CASSPGTGARRQFF
TRBJ2-2 | TRBV6-5 | . | . | TGTGCCAGCAGTTCTAGTGGGACCGGGGAGCTGTTTTTT | CASSSSGTGELFF
TRBJ2-2 | TRBV2 | . | TRBD1 | TGTGCCAGCAGTGTCAGGGGGCAGGGCACCGGGGAGCTGTTTTTT | CASSVRGQGTGELFF
TRBJ1-1 | TRBV5-6 | few | . | TGTGCCAGCAGCTATACAGGAAACACTGAAGCTTTCTTT | CASSYTGNTEAFF
TRBJ2-1 | TRBV6-6 | . | TRBD2 | TGTGCCAGCAGTCCCGGGGGGACTAGCGGGAGCAATGAGCAGTTCTTC | CASSPGGTSGSNEQFF
TRBJ2-7 | TRBV5-5 | few | . | TGTGCCAGCAGCTTTTCACAAATGTCCTACGAGCAGTACTTC | CASSFSQMSYEQYF
TRBJ2-1 | TRBV6-1 | many | TRBD2 | TGTGCCAGCAGTGAAGCTAGCGGGAGCCACAATGAGCAGTTCTTC | CASSEASGSHNEQFF